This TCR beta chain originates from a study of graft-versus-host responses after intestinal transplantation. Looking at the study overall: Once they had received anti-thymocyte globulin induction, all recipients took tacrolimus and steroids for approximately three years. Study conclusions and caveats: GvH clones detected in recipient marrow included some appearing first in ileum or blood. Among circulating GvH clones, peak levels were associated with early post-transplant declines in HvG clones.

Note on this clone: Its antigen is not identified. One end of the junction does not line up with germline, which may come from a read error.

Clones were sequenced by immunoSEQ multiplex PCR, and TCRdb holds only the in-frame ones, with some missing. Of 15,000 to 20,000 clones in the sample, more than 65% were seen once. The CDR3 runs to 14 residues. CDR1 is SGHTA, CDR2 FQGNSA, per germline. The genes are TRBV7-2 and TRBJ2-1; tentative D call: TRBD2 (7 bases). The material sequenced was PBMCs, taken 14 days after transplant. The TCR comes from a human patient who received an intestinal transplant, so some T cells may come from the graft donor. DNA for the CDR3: TGTGCCAGCGGCTTTATGCGCGGGGGCTCTGAGCAGTTCTTC. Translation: CASGFMRGGSEQFF.